The 23 T cell receptor beta chains below were found in one sample sequenced in a study of shared clonotypes between healthy human individuals. Naive CD8 cells comprised CD45RO-negative, CCR7-positively selected cells, excluding terminally differentiated effector memory CD45RA+ cells. TCRdb's copy holds only in-frame clones and misses some; the assay was immunoSEQ multiplex PCR. Of roughly 2.1 million clones listed, roughly 91% are singletons. The sample taken for sequencing was naive CD8+ T cells from PBMCs. The receptors were gathered from a man aged 18 to 30 in good health. Some clones in this sample may be carry-over from other donors' samples.

This clone occurred once. J is TRBJ2-3 and V is TRBV7-9; D remains unclear. The V end lost 1 base, the J end lost 1 base, and 12 bases lay between the germline ends. From germline, CDR1 is SEHNR and CDR2 FQNEAQ (reference sequence). This CDR3 is built from 16 residues. The DNA for the CDR3 is TGTGCCAGCAGCTTAGGGAGCGTAATCCGCACAGATACGCAGTATTTT. Protein: CASSLGSVIRTDTQYF.

This clone is a singleton in its sample. The rearrangement links TRBV6-1 to TRBJ2-2; possible D gene TRBD2, 6 bases. The germline V gene encodes CDR1 MNHNS and CDR2 SASEGT. The CDR3 extends over 10 amino acids. Trimming left V 11 bases short and J 5 bases short, with 6 bases between. The CDR3 sequence: CARETGELFF. CDR3 bases: TGTGCCCGGGAGACCGGGGAGCTGTTTTTT.

This clone has just one count. The chain combines TRBV29-1 with TRBJ2-1; D not certain. The length of the CDR3 is 15 residues. The germline CDR1 and CDR2 sequences are SQVTM and ANQGSEA. V lost 1 base and J 2 bases, leaving 12 bases between the germline ends. The CDR3 DNA is TGCAGCGTTGAAGTCGGGCCTGATACCTACAATGAGCAGTTCTTC. Translated: CSVEVGPDTYNEQFF.

The genes are TRBV28 and TRBJ2-2, with TRBD1 identical over 7 bases. Germline CDR1 is MDHEN and CDR2 is SYDVKM. CDR3 size: 15 residues. The ends lost 6 bases at V and 0 bases at J; junction bases unmatched: 4. CDR3 residues: CASRRQGPNTGELFF. The CDR3 DNA sequence: TGTGCCAGCAGAAGACAGGGACCGAACACCGGGGAGCTGTTTTTT.

The chain is built from TRBV7-8 and TRBJ2-7, with D uncertain. Deletions cut 4 bases from V and 1 base from J, with 11 bases between. CDR1 and CDR2 from the germline V gene are SGHVS and FQNEAQ. The CDR3 consists of 14 residues. DNA for the CDR3: TGTGCCAGCAGCTCCGGACCTAGATCCTACGAGCAGTACTTC. It encodes CASSSGPRSYEQYF.

V is TRBV27 and J is TRBJ2-7; TRBD1 matches at 9 bases. Trimming took 6 bases from V and 3 from J; bases not matched to a gene: 6. Germline V gives CDR1 MNHEY, CDR2 SMNVEV (reference sequence). This CDR3 region has 14 residues. The CDR3 spells CASRTPGQGYEQYF. As DNA, the CDR3 is TGTGCCAGCAGGACTCCGGGACAGGGCTACGAGCAGTACTTC.

The chain uses TRBV7-9 and TRBJ2-3; D possibly corresponds to TRBD2 (6 bases). V was shortened by 3 bases and J by 2 bases, with 12 bases between the two germline ends. CDR1 and CDR2 from the germline V gene are SEHNR and FQNEAQ (reference sequence). CDR3 length: 15 residues. The CDR3 sequence: CASSLPPGDTDTQYF. The CDR3 bases are TGTGCCAGCAGCTTGCCCCCGGGAGACACAGATACGCAGTATTTT.

J is TRBJ2-3 and V is TRBV7-9; D might be TRBD1 (7 bases). CDR1 and CDR2 (germline): SEHNR, FQNEAQ (reference sequence). V lost 4 bases and J lost 0, with 14 bases in between. The CDR3 loop spans 16 amino acids. The CDR3 is CASSSGGSTSTDTQYF. The CDR3 DNA reads as TGTGCCAGCAGCTCAGGGGGGTCGACTAGCACAGATACGCAGTATTTT.

A few counts support this clone. The CDR3 region has the DNA TGTGCCAGCAGTGATAACGACCTCACTGAAGCTTTCTTT. It is translated as CASSDNDLTEAFF. The chain recombines TRBV2 with TRBJ1-1, with unresolved D. The CDR3 sequence is 13 residues long. Germline loops: CDR1 SNHLY, CDR2 FYNNEI. The V and J ends lost 3 bases and 4 bases respectively, with 9 bases between them.

This chain joins TRBV7-8 and TRBJ1-4; D remains ambiguous. This CDR3 has 14 amino acids. CDR1 is SGHVS, CDR2 FQNEAQ, per germline. The V gene lost 5 bases and the J gene lost 4 bases, with 11 bases spanning the gap. The CDR3 here is CASSHIGINEKLFF. CDR3 sequence (DNA): TGTGCCAGCAGCCACATCGGGATTAATGAAAAACTGTTTTTT.

This clone was detected only once. In the same sample, other DNA sequences code for this CDR3. This sequence joins TRBV7-9 and TRBJ2-7, with 10 bases identical to TRBD1. The germline gives CDR1 SEHNR, CDR2 FQNEAQ (reference sequence). The junction had 1 base not matched to a gene; V was cut back by 9 bases and J by 2 bases. The CDR3 covers 12 residues. As DNA, the CDR3 is TGTGCCAGTGGACAGGGGGCCTACGAGCAGTACTTC. Residues: CASGQGAYEQYF.

This chain joins TRBV5-1 and TRBJ2-1; 10 nucleotides line up with TRBD1. The CDR3 totals 15 residues. CDR1 is SGHRS and CDR2 is YFSETQ in the germline V gene. The trim removed 10 bases at V and 5 bases at J, leaving 12 bases unmatched. The CDR3 sequence is CACLPGTGENNEQFF. The DNA for the CDR3 is TGCGCCTGTCTACCCGGGACAGGGGAAAACAATGAGCAGTTCTTC.

The chain uses TRBV2 and TRBJ2-1, with TRBD1 matching 8 bases. CDR3 size: 14 residues. The ends lost 3 bases at V and 7 bases at J; junction bases unmatched: 5. The germline gives CDR1 SNHLY, CDR2 FYNNEI. CDR3 protein: CASSDSGGRNEQFF. CDR3 coding DNA: TGTGCCAGCAGTGACTCAGGGGGCCGGAATGAGCAGTTCTTC.

The V call is TRBV28, the J call TRBJ2-3; TRBD1 agrees at 10 bases. Germline CDR1 MDHEN, CDR2 SYDVKM. The V gene end was trimmed by 5 bases and the J gene end by 6 bases; junction bases not matched to a gene: 14. CDR3 length: 17 residues. In nucleotides, the CDR3 is TGTGCCAGCAGTGCCCGGGACAGGGGACTCCTTGGGGATACGCAGTATTTT. This translates into CASSARDRGLLGDTQYF. The variable domain in full, completed from reference TRBV28 and TRBJ2-3, reads DVKVTQSSRYLVKRTGEKVFLECVQDMDHENMFWYRQDPGLGLRLIYFSYDVKMKEKGDIPEGYSVSREKKERFSLILESASTNQTSMYLCASSARDRGLLGDTQYFGPGTRLTVL.

V and J are TRBV27 and TRBJ2-7; 13 bases are a match to TRBD2. The CDR3 has 15 residues. V shed 5 bases, J shed 6 bases, and the junction held 7 bases outside the gene matches. Germline V gives CDR1 MNHEY, CDR2 SMNVEV (reference sequence). The CDR3, as DNA: TGTGCCAGCAGTCCCGGGACTAGCGGGACGGCCGAGCAGTACTTC. This encodes CASSPGTSGTAEQYF.

The chain joins TRBV27 to TRBJ2-3, with 8 bases that match TRBD2. Germline-derived CDR1 and CDR2 are MNHEY and SMNVEV (reference sequence). The V and J ends lost 5 bases and 1 base, in that order; junction bases with no gene match: 2. This CDR3 is built from 14 residues. CDR3 nucleotides: TGTGCCAGCAGTCCGACTAGCGGCACAGATACGCAGTATTTT. Protein: CASSPTSGTDTQYF.

This clone was counted only a few times. The V and J genes are TRBV6-1 and TRBJ2-7; D gene uncertain. The germline CDR1 and CDR2 sequences are MNHNS and SASEGT. CDR3 length: 13 amino acids. Trimming took 1 base from V and 3 from J, leaving 7 bases between them. The CDR3: CASSEDVSYEQYF. CDR3 DNA: TGTGCCAGCAGTGAAGACGTTAGCTACGAGCAGTACTTC.

The chain combines TRBV6-6 with TRBJ2-3, with no clear D. In germline, CDR1 is MNHNY, CDR2 SVGAGI (reference sequence). The V end lost 6 bases, the J end lost 2 bases, and 15 bases lay between the germline ends. There are 15 residues in the CDR3. This chain's CDR3 is CASRPVTTHTDTQYF. CDR3 nucleotides: TGTGCCAGCAGACCCGTTACTACACACACAGATACGCAGTATTTT.

V usage is TRBV6-5 and J usage is TRBJ2-1, with D unresolved. V was cut by 2 bases and J by 10 bases, with 18 bases left in between. The CDR3 is made up of 15 amino acids. Looked up from germline, CDR1 is MNHEY and CDR2 is SVGAGI. CDR3 bases: TGTGCCAGCAGTTACCCCCGGAACAATGTACACGAGCAGTTCTTC. Translated: CASSYPRNNVHEQFF.

This rearrangement joins TRBV7-2 to TRBJ2-1; D gene uncertain. Looked up from germline, CDR1 is SGHTA and CDR2 is FQGNSA. The CDR3 has 11 residues. V was cut by 5 bases and J by 8 bases, with 7 bases left in between. CDR3 amino acids: CASSPEYEQFF. The CDR3 DNA sequence: TGTGCCAGCAGCCCGGAATATGAGCAGTTCTTC.

V usage is TRBV9 and J usage is TRBJ2-1, with TRBD2 matching 10 bases. Trimming removed 4 bases from V and 12 bases from J; junction bases left unmatched: 7. The germline gives CDR1 SGDLS, CDR2 YYNGEE. This CDR3 contains 13 residues. The CDR3 loop is CASSIGLADGQFF. For the CDR3, the DNA is TGTGCCAGCAGCATAGGACTAGCGGACGGGCAGTTCTTC.

The chain carries TRBV6-6 and TRBJ1-1; TRBD1 agrees at 8 bases. V trimming: 6 bases; J trimming: 0 bases; junction bases outside the gene matches: 6. The germline gives CDR1 MNHNY, CDR2 SVGAGI (reference sequence). The CDR3 contains 15 residues. CDR3 loop: CASRLDRGMNTEAFF. DNA for the CDR3: TGTGCCAGCAGGCTCGACAGGGGAATGAACACTGAAGCTTTCTTT.

The rearrangement uses TRBV4-2 and TRBJ2-5; 8 positions agree with TRBD1. From germline, CDR1 is LGHNA and CDR2 YNFKEQ. The CDR3 is 16 residues long. The J segment lost 2 bases and the V segment lost 2 bases, leaving 7 bases of the junction unmatched. The CDR3 loop reads CASSQFLDRGQETQYF. The DNA for the CDR3 is TGTGCCAGCAGCCAATTTCTTGACAGGGGTCAAGAGACCCAGTACTTC.